This T cell receptor (beta chain) originates from a study of yellow fever vaccine responses in identical twins. Study conclusions and caveats: Reportedly, the response of twins' T cells to the vaccine seemed partly convergent, partly personalized.

About this clonotype itself: The antigen remains undetermined.

V dropped 6 bases and J dropped 3 bases, with 15 bases sitting between them. The CDR3 has 13 amino acids. The germline CDR1 and CDR2 sequences are DFQATT and SNEGSKA (reference sequence). One entry per CDR3 protein, called by TCRdb with MiXCR from the RT-PCR reads. The sample consists of 20,000 to 25,000 distinct CDR3 sequences, around four fifths of them appearing once. This clonotype was sampled from a woman aged 18 to 35 who received the yellow fever vaccine. V is TRBV20-1 and J is TRBJ2-7; D gene ambiguous. The input for sequencing was T cells from blood (PBMCs), unsorted or a sorted subset (not recorded which), taken before or after yellow fever vaccination (not recorded which). Written as DNA, the CDR3 is TGCAGTGCGGCCTCGCCGGCAGGCTACGAGCAGTACGTC. Residues: CSAASPAGYEQYV.